A selection of T cell receptor beta chains follows, all from one sample in a study of CD8 T cells in ankylosing spondylitis. TCRdb used MiXCR to reprocess the 5' RACE reads, holding one entry per CDR3 protein. The sample includes about 360,000 distinct CDR3 sequences, roughly 15% of them seen just once. Sequenced sample: blood, either unsorted or a sorted T cell fraction (not recorded which). The receptor set was obtained from a male donor with ankylosing spondylitis or in good health (not recorded which). CDR3s include the opening cysteine and the closing phenylalanine or tryptophan. D genes are given only for firm matches. Expanded clones get a size class; other rows say once, few or many, or leave the size out.

CDR3nt,CDR3aa,abundance,v_gene,j_gene,d_gene
TGTGCCAGCAGTTTACGTGTGGCTGAAGCTTTCTTT,CASSLRVAEAFF,.,TRBV12-3/TRBV12-4,TRBJ1-1,.
TGTGCCAGCAGTTTAGCTGGCGGGGGGACGAACACCGGGGAGCTGTTTTTT,CASSLAGGGTNTGELFF,.,TRBV12-3/TRBV12-4,TRBJ2-2,TRBD2
TGCGCCAGCAGCTTTTCGGCCGCAGAGAACACTGAAGCTTTCTTT,CASSFSAAENTEAFF,few,TRBV5-1,TRBJ1-1,.
TGCGCCAGCAGCCAAGGGGAGAGCGGGGTTCGGACCGGGGAGCTGTTTTTT,CASSQGESGVRTGELFF,.,TRBV4-1,TRBJ2-2,TRBD2
TGCAGTGCTCTCCGGGACAGGGCCCAAGAGACCCAGTACTTC,CSALRDRAQETQYF,.,TRBV20-1,TRBJ2-5,TRBD1
TGCGCCAGCAGCCGTGACAGCCGTAAAGAGACCCAGTACTTC,CASSRDSRKETQYF,.,TRBV5-1,TRBJ2-5,.
TGTGCCACCCAAGGGGGCCGGAACACTGAAGCTTTCTTT,CATQGGRNTEAFF,.,TRBV12-3/TRBV12-4,TRBJ1-1,TRBD1
TGCAGTGCTAGTCAGCCCACCGGGGAGCTGTTTTTT,CSASQPTGELFF,.,TRBV20-1,TRBJ2-2,.
TGCGCCAGCAGTGAGTCGACAGATACGCAGTATTTT,CASSESTDTQYF,many,TRBV10-1,TRBJ2-3,.
TGTGCCAGCAGGCGTTCTGAGGGCCGGAGTATCGTTGAGCAGTTCTTC,CASRRSEGRSIVEQFF,many,TRBV12-3/TRBV12-4,TRBJ2-1,.
TGTGCCAGCAGGCCAGGGGGAGGCGAGCAGTACTTC,CASRPGGGEQYF,.,TRBV12-3/TRBV12-4,TRBJ2-7,.
TGTGCCAGCAGCCCGGCGGGACTCCACTACAATGAGCAGTTCTTC,CASSPAGLHYNEQFF,.,TRBV7-6,TRBJ2-1,.
TGCAGTGCTAGAGGGCTATATGATTACAATGAGCAGTTCTTC,CSARGLYDYNEQFF,many,TRBV20-1,TRBJ2-1,.
TGTGCCAGCAAACCGGGACAGTTCAATCAGCCCCAGCATTTT,CASKPGQFNQPQHF,few,TRBV12-3/TRBV12-4,TRBJ1-5,TRBD1
TGTGCCAGCACCCTGACTTTAGGCGGAGGGGAAAAACTGTTTTTT,CASTLTLGGGEKLFF,.,TRBV28,TRBJ1-4,.
TGTGCCAGCAGTTTGAGTGCGACTAACTATGGCTACACCTTC,CASSLSATNYGYTF,.,TRBV12-3/TRBV12-4,TRBJ1-2,.
TGTGCCAGCAGCTTAGAGTCGGCGTCACCCCTCCACTTT,CASSLESASPLHF,few,TRBV7-6,TRBJ1-6,.
TGTGCCAGCAGTTACTCTGAACGGTTTAATTCACCCCTCCACTTT,CASSYSERFNSPLHF,.,TRBV6-5,TRBJ1-6,.